The rows below give T cell receptor beta chains drawn from one sample of a study of blood T cell repertoires in COVID-19. Method: immunoSEQ multiplex PCR; TCRdb's copy keeps in-frame clones and lacks some. In the table there are around 170,000 clones, around 80% of which are singletons. The sequencing input was peripheral blood. Receptors were obtained from an older woman with acute or convalescent COVID-19. Both conserved end residues are part of each CDR3. The order of the fields is D gene, J gene, V gene, clone size, CDR3 protein, CDR3 DNA. The D gene is left open where the match is weak. Clone size appears in some rows only: once, few, many, or a class for an expanded clone.

. | TRBJ2-1 | TRBV5-4 | . | CASSSVDSYNEQFF | TGTGCCAGCAGCTCAGTCGACAGCTACAATGAGCAGTTCTTC
. | TRBJ2-1 | TRBV27 | . | CASKLQLASPNNEQFF | TGTGCCAGCAAACTTCAACTAGCTTCCCCTAACAATGAGCAGTTCTTC
TRBD1 | TRBJ2-7 | TRBV7-2 | . | CASSLAWDRGIYEQYF | TGTGCCAGCAGCTTAGCGTGGGACAGGGGGATCTACGAGCAGTACTTC
. | TRBJ1-1 | TRBV5-1 | . | CASSLRTESNTEAFF | TGCGCCAGCAGCCTTCGGACAGAGTCGAACACTGAAGCTTTCTTT
TRBD1 | TRBJ1-1 | TRBV6-5 | once | CASSLTGATEAFF | TGTGCCAGCAGCCTCACAGGGGCCACTGAAGCTTTCTTT
. | TRBJ2-7 | TRBV18 | . | CASSLDSTHYEQYF | TGTGCCAGCTCACTGGACAGCACTCATTACGAGCAGTACTTC
TRBD2 | TRBJ2-5 | TRBV6-5 | . | CATRTSGGGETQYF | TGTGCCACTCGGACTAGCGGGGGGGGAGAGACCCAGTACTTC
TRBD2 | TRBJ2-3 | TRBV4-3 | . | CASSQGGAGGTNTQYF | TGCGCCAGCAGCCAAGGAGGAGCGGGGGGCACGAATACGCAGTATTTT
. | TRBJ2-2 | TRBV6-2/TRBV6-3 | . | CASSYRGVDTGELFF | TGTGCCAGCAGTTACCGGGGAGTGGACACCGGGGAGCTGTTTTTT
. | TRBJ2-2 | TRBV5-1 | few | CASSLDTPNTGELFF | TGCGCCAGCAGCTTGGACACCCCGAACACCGGGGAGCTGTTTTTT
TRBD1 | TRBJ1-5 | TRBV18 | . | CASSNQGESNQPQHF | TGTGCCAGCTCAAACCAGGGGGAGAGCAATCAGCCCCAGCATTTT
TRBD2 | TRBJ2-7 | TRBV5-1 | once | CASSLGTSGYEQYF | TGCGCCAGCAGCTTAGGGACTAGCGGCTACGAGCAGTACTTC